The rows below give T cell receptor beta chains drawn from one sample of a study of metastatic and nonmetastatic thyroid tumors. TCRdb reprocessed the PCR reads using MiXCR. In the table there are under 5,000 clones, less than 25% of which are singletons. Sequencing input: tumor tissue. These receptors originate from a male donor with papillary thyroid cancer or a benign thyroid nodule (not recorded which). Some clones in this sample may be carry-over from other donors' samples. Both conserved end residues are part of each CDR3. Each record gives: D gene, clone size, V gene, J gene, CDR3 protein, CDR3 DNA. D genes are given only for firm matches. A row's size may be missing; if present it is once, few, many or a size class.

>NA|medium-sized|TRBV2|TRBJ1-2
CASSDTGGGRSYGYTF
TGTGCCAGCAGTGATACTGGTGGGGGCAGAAGCTATGGCTACACCTTC
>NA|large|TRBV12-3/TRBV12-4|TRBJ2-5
CASSLKPGDQYF
TGTGCCAGCAGTTTAAAACCTGGGGACCAGTACTTC
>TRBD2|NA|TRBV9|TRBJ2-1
CASSPGGNEQFF
TGTGCCAGCAGCCCGGGGGGCAATGAGCAGTTCTTC
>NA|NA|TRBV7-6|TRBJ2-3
CSSNGGNGGDTQYF
TGTTCCAGCAACGGGGGAAACGGGGGAGATACGCAGTATTTT
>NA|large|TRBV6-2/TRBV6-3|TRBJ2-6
CASGRSGANVLTF
TGTGCCAGCGGGCGCTCTGGGGCCAACGTCCTGACTTTC
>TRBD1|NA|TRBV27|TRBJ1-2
CASTSQAPGTGPSYGYTF
TGTGCCAGCACCTCCCAAGCACCCGGGACAGGCCCTAGTTATGGCTACACCTTC
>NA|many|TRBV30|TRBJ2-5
CAWSVQETQYF
TGTGCCTGGAGTGTACAAGAGACCCAGTACTTC
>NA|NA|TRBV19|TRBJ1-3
CASSPSGASSENTIYF
TGTGCCAGTAGTCCATCGGGGGCGAGCTCTGAAAACACCATATATTTT
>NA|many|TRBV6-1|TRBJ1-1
CASREELGATEAFF
TGTGCCAGCAGGGAGGAATTGGGGGCCACTGAAGCTTTCTTT
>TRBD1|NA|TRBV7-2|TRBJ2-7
CASSLVQGASEQYF
TGTGCCAGCAGCTTAGTCCAGGGGGCCTCCGAGCAGTACTTC
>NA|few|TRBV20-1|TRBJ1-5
CSAKGHNNQPQHF
TGCAGTGCTAAAGGACACAACAATCAGCCCCAGCATTTT
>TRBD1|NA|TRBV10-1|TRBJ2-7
CASSEGTDYEQYF
TGCGCCAGCAGTGAGGGGACAGACTACGAGCAGTACTTC
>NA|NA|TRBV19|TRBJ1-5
CASSPSLSGLYQPQHF
TGTGCCAGTAGTCCGAGCCTAAGTGGGCTCTATCAGCCCCAGCATTTT
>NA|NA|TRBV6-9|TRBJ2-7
CASSYTYSNSYEQYF
TGTGCCAGCAGTTATACGTACAGCAACTCCTACGAGCAGTACTTC
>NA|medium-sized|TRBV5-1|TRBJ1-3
CASTVEGPFSGNTIYF
TGCGCCAGCACAGTAGAGGGGCCGTTCTCTGGAAACACCATATATTTT
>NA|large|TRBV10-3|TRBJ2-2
CAISSMNTGELFF
TGTGCCATCAGTAGTATGAACACCGGGGAGCTGTTTTTT
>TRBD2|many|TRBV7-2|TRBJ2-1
CASSSSGIESYNEQFF
TGTGCCAGCAGCTCAAGCGGGATCGAGTCCTACAATGAGCAGTTCTTC
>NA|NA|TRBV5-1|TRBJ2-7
CASSWDPSYEQYF
TGCGCCAGCAGCTGGGACCCATCCTACGAGCAGTACTTC
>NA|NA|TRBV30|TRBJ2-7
CAWSGRCTGEQYF
TGTGCCTGGAGTGGGAGGTGCACGGGCGAGCAGTACTTC
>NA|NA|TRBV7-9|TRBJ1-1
CASSLEQVTEAFF
TGTGCCAGCAGCTTGGAACAGGTCACTGAGGCTTTCTTT
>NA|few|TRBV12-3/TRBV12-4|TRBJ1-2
CASTLDSPASYGYTF
TGTGCCAGCACCTTGGACAGCCCCGCGAGCTATGGCTACACCTTC
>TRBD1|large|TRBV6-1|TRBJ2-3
CASSLTGTTTDTQYF
TGTGCCAGCAGCTTGACAGGGACCACCACAGATACGCAGTATTTT
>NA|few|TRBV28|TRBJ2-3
CASSLQGLGSTDTQYF
TGTGCCAGCAGTTTACAGGGGCTCGGAAGCACAGATACGCAGTATTTT